This T cell receptor (beta chain) was retrieved from a study of T cells after posttransplantation cyclophosphamide. As to this clone: Its antigen is as yet unknown.

TCRdb's copy holds only in-frame clones and misses some; the assay was immunoSEQ multiplex PCR. In the table there are thousands of clones, about 84% of which are singletons. This CDR3 comprises 13 residues. V was trimmed by 3 bases and J by 6 bases, leaving 9 bases between them. CDR1 and CDR2 from the germline V gene are MNHEY and SMNVEV (reference sequence). Study-wide findings and caveats: After PTCy, TRB diversity resembled that of CNI/methotrexate controls. Later post-transplant blood repertoires were often dominated by donor CD8+ memory clones. Tissue-infiltrating T cells from skin or gut overlapped little with blood T cells.

Sequencing input: CD8+ T cells sorted from PBMCs. The origin of this receptor is a woman aged 50 to 60 in good health and a related stem cell transplant donor. The chain uses TRBV27 and TRBJ2-1; D unresolved. The CDR3 sequence: CASSFGSTNEQFF. The CDR3 DNA reads TGTGCCAGCAGTTTCGGGTCAACCAATGAGCAGTTCTTC.